Reported below is one T cell receptor beta chain. This entry comes from a study of blood T cell repertoires in COVID-19. Across the whole study: Specimens from acute and convalescent COVID-19 originated in the United States, Italy and Spain. PBMCs, B-cell-depleted T cells, or T cells were the source of the cDNA or gDNA that made up the material.

Per the original methods: For nucleated cells, counts were estimated from reference gene primer amplification. Generated by immunoSEQ multiplex PCR, the TCRdb table keeps only in-frame clones and is missing some. V and J calls and clone size are those listed in that table; D and trimming were worked out from the DNA. The sample yields over 400,000 clones, around 85% seen once. This CDR3 comprises 14 residues. Germline CDR1 reads SEHNR; CDR2 reads FQNEAQ (reference sequence). Between the trimmed V and J ends, which lost 1 base and 0 bases, there was a span of 5 bases. This TCR was sampled from a human donor in a cohort sampled during active COVID-19. Sequenced input: peripheral blood. The rearrangement uses TRBV7-9 and TRBJ2-3; no clear D gene. The CDR3: CASSLDGSTDTQYF. The CDR3 DNA reads as TGTGCCAGCAGCTTAGACGGTAGCACAGATACGCAGTATTTT.